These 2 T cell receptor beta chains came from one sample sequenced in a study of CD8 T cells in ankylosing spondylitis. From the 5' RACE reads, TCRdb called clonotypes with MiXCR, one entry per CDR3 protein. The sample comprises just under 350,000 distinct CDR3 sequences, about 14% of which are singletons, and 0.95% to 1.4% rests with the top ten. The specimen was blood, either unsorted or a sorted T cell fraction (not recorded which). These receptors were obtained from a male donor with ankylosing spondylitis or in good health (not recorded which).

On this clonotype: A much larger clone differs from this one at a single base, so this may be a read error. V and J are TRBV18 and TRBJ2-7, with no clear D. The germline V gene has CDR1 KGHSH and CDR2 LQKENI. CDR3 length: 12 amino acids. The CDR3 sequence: CDSSPDSYEQYF. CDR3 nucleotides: TGTGACAGCTCACCCGACTCCTACGAGCAGTACTTC.

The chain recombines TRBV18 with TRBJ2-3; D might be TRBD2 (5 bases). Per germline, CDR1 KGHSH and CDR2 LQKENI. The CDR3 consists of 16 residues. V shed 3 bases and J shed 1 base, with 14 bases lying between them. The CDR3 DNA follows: TGTGCCAGCTCACCCCCCGCTAGCCGCCGCACAGATACGCAGTATTTT. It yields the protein CASSPPASRRTDTQYF. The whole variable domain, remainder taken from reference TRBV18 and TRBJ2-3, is NAGVMQNPRHLVRRRGQEARLRCSPMKGHSHVYWYRQLPEEGLKFMVYLQKENIIDESGMPKERFSAEFPKEGPSILRIQQVVRGDSAAYFCASSPPASRRTDTQYFGPGTRLTVL.